Reported below is one TCR beta chain. There are many counts of this clonotype. Its antigen target is currently unknown. Base qualities are missing; no much larger clone stands one base away. Spanning cysteine to phenylalanine, the CDR3 consists of 14 amino acids. The kept DNA is CDR3 alone, 42 bases in frame from the first base. V drops 3 bases and J drops 8 bases, leaving 11 bases in between. This record comes from a study of spatial heterogeneity in lung cancer (dated by TCRdb to the late 2010s). As for the study more broadly: Beta-chain transcripts were consistently detected in greater numbers than alpha-chain transcripts, which likely reflects a higher abundance of beta-chain transcripts. In the raw uncorrected reads, each unique combination of TCR and UMI appeared on average more than ten times. TCR transcript counts in tumor regions correlated strongly with a T cell transcriptional module score from matched bulk RNA-seq. In non-small cell lung cancer, the study quantitatively compared TCR alpha and beta repertoires across several tumor regions, matched nontumor lung, and blood. At surgery, both alpha and beta chains were TCR-sequenced in fewer than 250 tumor regions, approximately 64 matched nontumor lung samples and just over 55 PBMC samples. TCR repertoire features were related to nonsynonymous mutation counts determined by whole-exome sequencing of tumor tissue.

The research as a whole found: TCR-seq was estimated to cover only approximately 6.6% of tumor T cells for alpha chains and 13% for beta chains. The tumor nonsynonymous mutation count correlated with the number of expanded alpha and beta TCRs within the tumor. Counts of ubiquitous and regional expanded TCRs were found to correlate with counts of ubiquitous and regional nonsynonymous mutations, respectively. Additional single-cell paired TCR alpha and beta sequencing was considered necessary to confirm, at a functional level, the hypothesis that regional TCRs recognize regional mutations.

Library creation used 5' RACE. The sequencer listed for this sample is NextSeq 500. To allow correction of PCR and sequencing errors, the TCR library protocol tagged every TCR cDNA molecule with a unique molecular identifier. The authors processed their data as follows. TCR identification, UMI-based error correction and CDR3 extraction were performed with Decombinator tools. TCRs above a frequency of 2 per 1,000, corresponding to the top 1% of the tumor frequency distribution, were defined as expanded. Expanded tumor TCRs were classed as regional if statistically deemed absent (corrected P<0.05) from at least one tumor region, otherwise ubiquitous. Rényi diversity was computed with the R vegan package after subsampling each repertoire 100 times to 5,000 TCRs. CDR3 similarity networks were constructed using string-kernel similarity of amino acid triplets, with links drawn between CDR3s whose pairwise similarity was above 0.82. Through fastp at Q25 and MiXCR, TCRdb rebuilt clones from the public reads, retaining in-frame beta chains. Each record represents a unique CDR3 protein, reported with the most common genes and DNA among its rows. For this entry, the V and J calls and clone size follow TCRdb and not the study's own pipeline. Across this sample there are roughly 10,000 distinct CDR3 sequences, with roughly 7.9% seen only once. The ten largest clones represent around a fifth of the sample.

The time point label on this specimen signifies: sample taken at primary tumor resection. The donors were 70 or so patients from the lung TRACERx cohort who had early-stage, untreated non-small cell lung cancer. Without any cell sorting, TCR sequencing was performed on whole RNA extracted either from tumor and nontumor lung tissue or from cryopreserved PBMC samples. Only patients with enough RNA available from two or more tumor regions were chosen for TCR sequencing. A lung pathologist reviewed the tumor and adjacent nontumor lung specimens before the specimens were selected. The TCR was taken from a female donor with early-stage non-small cell lung cancer. The sequencing used lung tumor tissue, collected at surgery. The chain couples TRBV12-3 or TRBV12-4 to TRBJ1-6; the D gene is not confidently resolved. The DNA sequence is given as TGTGCCAGCAGTTTTACGGCCCTGGATTCACCCCTCCACTTT. Its protein product is CASSFTALDSPLHF.